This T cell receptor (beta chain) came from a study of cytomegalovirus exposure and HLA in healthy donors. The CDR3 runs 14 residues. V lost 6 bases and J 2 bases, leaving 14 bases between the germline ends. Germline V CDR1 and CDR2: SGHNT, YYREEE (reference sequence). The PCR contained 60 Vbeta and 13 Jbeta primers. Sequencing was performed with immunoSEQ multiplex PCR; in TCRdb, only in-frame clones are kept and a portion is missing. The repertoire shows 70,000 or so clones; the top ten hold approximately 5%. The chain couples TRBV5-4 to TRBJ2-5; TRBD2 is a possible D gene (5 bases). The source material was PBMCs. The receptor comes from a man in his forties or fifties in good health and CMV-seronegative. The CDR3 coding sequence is TGTGCCAGCACCCCGGGTACTAGTCAAGAGACCCAGTACTTC. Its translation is CASTPGTSQETQYF.